One and the same sample provided the 26 T cell receptor beta chains below, sequenced in a study of glioma-infiltrating T cells. The iRepertoire nested amplicon-rescue multiplex PCR amplified TCR alpha and beta CDR3s from RNA. MiXCR was run by TCRdb on the multiplex PCR reads, yielding one entry per CDR3 protein. The data hold fewer than 90,000 distinct CDR3 sequences, with about 23% observed a single time. Sequencing was performed on glioma tissue, nonneoplastic brain tissue, or PBMCs (not recorded which). The receptor source for this set is a human donor with low-grade glioma or glioblastoma, undergoing nonglioma brain surgery, or in good health (not recorded which).

The chain links TRBV9 to TRBJ2-5; a weak D match, TRBD1 (5 bases). V was shortened by 0 bases and J by 5 bases, with 14 bases between the two germline ends. There are 15 residues in the CDR3. Germline assignment: CDR1 SGDLS and CDR2 YYNGEE. The CDR3 sequence: CASSVGTGTTETQYF. CDR3 sequence (DNA): TGTGCCAGCAGCGTAGGTACAGGTACAACGGAGACCCAGTACTTC.

This sequence joins TRBV5-6 and TRBJ1-1, with D unclear. This CDR3 comprises 15 residues. Germline V CDR1 and CDR2: SGHDT, YYEEEE. Trimming shortened V by 7 bases and J by 2 bases, and 18 bases separated the two germline ends. The CDR3 DNA is TGTGCCAGCGGTCTAGTACGACGGAGTAACACTGAAGCTTTCTTT. Residues: CASGLVRRSNTEAFF.

The chain links TRBV5-1 to TRBJ1-1; TRBD1 is a possible D gene (6 bases). Germline CDR1 SGHRS, CDR2 YFSETQ. The CDR3 runs to 14 residues. Trimming cost V 0 bases and J 4 bases, with 10 bases left between them. This chain's CDR3 is CASSLVVGATEAFF. CDR3 sequence (DNA): TGCGCCAGCAGCTTGGTTGTGGGGGCCACTGAAGCTTTCTTT.

This clonotype showed up many times. The CDR3 region is CSARTGASYNEQFF. The CDR3, as DNA: TGCAGTGCTAGAACAGGGGCCTCCTACAATGAGCAGTTCTTC. V usage is TRBV20-1 and J usage is TRBJ2-1, with 7 bases matching TRBD1. The ends lost 2 bases at V and 0 bases at J; junction bases unmatched: 1. CDR3 length equals 14 residues. CDR1 DFQATT and CDR2 SNEGSKA come from the germline V gene (reference sequence).

This clonotype was found many times. The gene calls are TRBV18 and TRBJ1-3; the D gene is possibly TRBD1 (5 bases). The ends were cut back, 5 bases at V and 0 bases at J, with 11 bases in the middle. Germline loops: CDR1 KGHSH, CDR2 LQKENI. This CDR3 is built from 15 residues. The CDR3 nucleotides are TGTGCCAGCTCAACCGGGACCAACTCTGGAAACACCATATATTTT. Translation: CASSTGTNSGNTIYF.

This clonotype rates as medium-sized. The J gene is TRBJ1-1, the V gene TRBV6-1; TRBD1 might be the D (6 bases). CDR1 MNHNS and CDR2 SASEGT come from the germline V gene. Between the trimmed V and J ends, which lost 6 bases and 1 base, there was a span of 12 bases. There are 14 residues in the CDR3. In nucleotides, the CDR3 is TGTGCCAGCAGCCGCAGCAGGGGGAACACTGAAGCTTTCTTT. This translates into CASSRSRGNTEAFF.

This clonotype was observed at least ten times. V is TRBV28 and J is TRBJ1-4; D is perhaps TRBD1 (5 bases). The CDR3 extends over 14 amino acids. V lost 6 bases and J 7 bases, leaving 15 bases between the germline ends. Germline V lookup: CDR1 MDHEN, CDR2 SYDVKM. The CDR3 region has the DNA TGTGCCAGCAGCCGAGGGGAGCGGGGTGAAAAACTGTTTTTT. Encoded protein: CASSRGERGEKLFF. The full variable domain, its missing parts supplied by reference TRBV28 and TRBJ1-4, is DVKVTQSSRYLVKRTGEKVFLECVQDMDHENMFWYRQDPGLGLRLIYFSYDVKMKEKGDIPEGYSVSREKKERFSLILESASTNQTSMYLCASSRGERGEKLFFGSGTQLSVL.

This clonotype was observed a handful of times. V gene TRBV5-1 combines with J gene TRBJ2-5; no firm D call. Germline V CDR1 and CDR2: SGHRS, YFSETQ. The CDR3 runs to 14 residues. V shed 1 base and J shed 1 base, with 8 bases lying between them. The CDR3 reads CASSLLTAQETQYF. The CDR3 DNA reads as TGCGCCAGCAGCTTGTTAACCGCCCAAGAGACCCAGTACTTC.

This clonotype was picked up many times. The genes are TRBV15 and TRBJ1-2, with D uncertain. Germline CDR1 and CDR2: LNHNV and YYDKDF (reference sequence). With 3 bases removed from V and 0 bases from J, the gap between germline ends came to 11 bases. The CDR3 length is 15 residues. This chain's CDR3 is CATSSPGRSNYGYTF. The DNA for the CDR3 is TGTGCCACCAGCAGCCCAGGACGGTCTAACTATGGCTACACCTTC.

The sample holds many counts of this clonotype. This chain connects TRBV7-2 to TRBJ1-6, with D hard to call. With 4 bases removed from V and 0 bases from J, the gap between germline ends came to 7 bases. The CDR3 sequence is 15 residues long. Germline assignment: CDR1 SGHTA and CDR2 FQGNSA. The CDR3 here is CASSYSSSYNSPLHF. The CDR3 DNA reads as TGTGCCAGCAGCTACAGCAGCTCCTATAATTCACCCCTCCACTTT.

In its sample, this clonotype was seen many times. The rearrangement joins TRBV27 to TRBJ2-4, with TRBD1 as a possible D gene (5 bases). V was pared by 5 bases and J by 0 bases, with 20 bases between. The V gene's germline CDR1 is MNHEY and CDR2 SMNVEV (reference sequence). This CDR3 spans 18 amino acids. CDR3 in amino acids: CASSAPQDMTLAKNIQYF. Here the CDR3 DNA reads TGTGCCAGCAGTGCTCCTCAGGACATGACTCTAGCCAAAAACATTCAGTACTTC.

This clonotype is categorized as medium-sized (0.01 to 0.1%). CDR3 DNA: TGTGCCAGCAGCTTGAGGGAAAGCAATCAGCCCCAGCATTTT. Encoded protein: CASSLRESNQPQHF. V and J are TRBV27 and TRBJ1-5; D gene unclear. Germline-derived CDR1 and CDR2 are MNHEY and SMNVEV (reference sequence). The CDR3 has 14 amino acids. The V end was cut by 6 bases, the J end by 1 base, with 10 bases between.

A remark on this clonotype: A much larger clone is a single base away; this may be a read error. This rearrangement joins TRBV11-2 to TRBJ2-7; D is tentatively TRBD1 or TRBD2 (6 bases each). Between the trimmed V and J ends, which lost 9 bases and 8 bases, there was a span of 14 bases. CDR1 SGHAT and CDR2 FQNNGV come from the germline V gene. The CDR3 spans 11 residues. The CDR3 bases are TGTGCCAGTCGAGGGGGGCCCAAGCAGTACTTC. Protein product: CASRGGPKQYF.

This clonotype was picked up many times. The chain uses TRBV19 and TRBJ2-5; 11 bases map to TRBD2. This CDR3 has 16 residues. Germline CDR1 and CDR2: LNHDA and SQIVND (reference sequence). Losses at the gene ends were 6 bases for V and 5 bases for J; bases not matched to a gene: 11. The CDR3 sequence: CASRSLLAGATETQYF. The CDR3 nucleotides are TGTGCCAGTAGATCCCTACTAGCGGGGGCCACGGAGACCCAGTACTTC. The full variable domain, in which reference TRBV19 and TRBJ2-5 provide the parts outside the CDR3, is DGGITQSPKYLFRKEGQNVTLSCEQNLNHDAMYWYRQDPGQGLRLIYYSQIVNDFQKGDIAEGYSVSREKKESFPLTVTSAQKNPTAFYLCASRSLLAGATETQYFGPGTRLLVL.

The CDR3 nucleotides read TGCGCCAGCAGCTTGGTGGCTACCACAGATACGCAGTATTTT. The encoded protein is CASSLVATTDTQYF. The chain links TRBV5-1 to TRBJ2-3; D not certain. The CDR3 is 14 residues long. Germline lookup yields CDR1 SGHRS and CDR2 YFSETQ. V was shortened by 0 bases and J by 2 bases, with 7 bases between the two germline ends.

V is TRBV9 and J is TRBJ1-1; D gene unclear. The CDR3 totals 16 residues. The V gene lost 4 bases and the J gene lost 1 base, with 17 bases spanning the gap. In germline, CDR1 is SGDLS, CDR2 YYNGEE. The chain's CDR3 is CASSQRTGMGNTEAFF. The CDR3 nucleotides read TGTGCCAGCAGCCAAAGGACGGGGATGGGGAACACTGAAGCTTTCTTT.

This clonotype was seen many times. The rearrangement links TRBV6-6 to TRBJ1-2; TRBD1 aligns across 7 bases. The CDR3 spans 16 residues. Germline V gene lookup returns CDR1 MNHNY and CDR2 SVGAGI (reference sequence). Trimming took 0 bases from V and 3 from J; bases not matched to a gene: 7. CDR3 protein: CASSYSRWGTDYGYTF. CDR3 coding DNA: TGTGCCAGCAGTTACTCGAGGTGGGGGACAGACTATGGCTACACCTTC.

With regard to this clonotype: With a much larger clone just one base away, this may be a read error. The chain is built from TRBV7-6 and TRBJ1-1, with D tentatively TRBD1 (5 bases). The CDR3 covers 15 residues. V lost 5 bases to trimming and J lost 5 bases, with 18 bases between them. The germline V gene has CDR1 SGHVS and CDR2 FNYEAQ. The CDR3 spells CASSPPQWGRTEAFF. In nucleotides, the CDR3 is TGTGCCAGCAGCCCCCCCCAATGGGGGAGGACTGAAGCTTTCTTT. The entire variable domain, with the rest obtained from reference TRBV7-6 and TRBJ1-1, is as follows: GAGVSQSPRYKVTKRGQDVALRCDPISGHVSLYWYRQALGQGPEFLTYFNYEAQQDKSGLPNDRFSAERPEGSISTLTIQRTEQRDSAMYRCASSPPQWGRTEAFFGQGTRLTVV.

There are many counts of this clonotype. This rearrangement joins TRBV6-6 to TRBJ1-3; a weak D match, TRBD1 (5 bases). Trimming took off 0 bases at V and 5 bases at J, with 14 bases between the two ends. The CDR3 is 16 residues long. Germline V CDR1 and CDR2: MNHNY, SVGAGI (reference sequence). The CDR3 coding sequence is TGTGCCAGCAGTTACTCGAGGCAGGGAAGAAGAAACACCATATATTTT. This codes for CASSYSRQGRRNTIYF.

On this clonotype: Just one base apart from a much larger clone, this may be a read error. The V call is TRBV10-3, the J call TRBJ2-2; 7 nucleotides align to TRBD2. Germline CDR1 is ENHRY and CDR2 is SYGVKD. The CDR3 covers 16 residues. CDR3 sequence reads: CASSYGGGRGTGEQFF. The CDR3 DNA reads TGTGCCAGCAGTTACGGCGGGGGTAGAGGCACCGGGGAGCAGTTTTTT.

The table lists this clonotype with many counts. The rearrangement uses TRBV4-1 and TRBJ1-2, with TRBD1 matching over 10 bases. With V trimmed by 4 bases and J by 1 base, 6 bases remained unmatched. Germline values: CDR1 MGHRA, CDR2 YSYEKL. This CDR3 is built from 16 residues. CDR3 DNA sequence: TGCGCCAGCAGCCCCGGGACAGGGGAGGGTAACTATGGCTACACCTTC. It codes for CASSPGTGEGNYGYTF.

In this sample, this clonotype turned up many times. This chain uses TRBV18 with TRBJ1-1; 7 bases fit TRBD1. Germline trimming cut 2 bases from V and 8 bases from J; bases unmatched to any gene: 5. The CDR3 length is 13 residues. In germline, CDR1 is KGHSH, CDR2 LQKENI. CDR3 in amino acids: CASSPDREEEAFF. The CDR3, as DNA: TGTGCCAGCTCACCAGACAGGGAGGAGGAAGCTTTCTTT.

A few counts support this clonotype. CDR3 sequence reads: CASSSTATASNEQFF. In nucleotides, the CDR3 is TGTGCCAGCTCCTCAACCGCCACAGCGAGCAATGAGCAGTTCTTC. The J gene is TRBJ2-1, the V gene TRBV12-3 or TRBV12-4, with D unresolved. The CDR3 is 15 residues long. V lost 8 bases to trimming and J lost 6 bases, with 20 bases between them.

A word on this clonotype: A much bigger clone sits one base away, suggesting this may be a read error. This rearrangement joins TRBV7-8 to TRBJ2-1; D is ambiguous. CDR1 is SGHVS, CDR2 FQNEAQ, per germline. V lost 4 bases and J 10 bases, leaving 8 bases between the germline ends. This CDR3 is 11 amino acids long. The CDR3 bases are TGTGCCAGCAGCTCCCTAGAGGAGCAGTTCTTC. Amino acid sequence: CASSSLEEQFF.

This clonotype appeared many times. The chain joins TRBV27 to TRBJ2-7; 10 nucleotides agree with TRBD1. With 6 bases clipped from V and 4 bases from J, the junction kept 9 bases outside the gene matches. The CDR3 spans 15 residues. Germline V gene lookup returns CDR1 MNHEY and CDR2 SMNVEV (reference sequence). The CDR3 DNA follows: TGTGCCAGCAGCCCAGGGGGACAGGGGTTGTACGAGCAGTACTTC. Translation: CASSPGGQGLYEQYF.

Worth noting for this clonotype: This CDR3 fails to terminate in the conserved phenylalanine or tryptophan, so it likely reflects a read error. This rearrangement joins TRBV2 to TRBJ2-1; TRBD2 matches 7 bases. Germline CDR1 and CDR2: SNHLY and FYNNEI. The CDR3 is made up of 14 amino acids. CDR3 protein: CASRWASGNNKQFL. The DNA of the CDR3 is TGTGCCAGCAGGTGGGCTAGCGGTAACAATAAGCAGTTCCTC.